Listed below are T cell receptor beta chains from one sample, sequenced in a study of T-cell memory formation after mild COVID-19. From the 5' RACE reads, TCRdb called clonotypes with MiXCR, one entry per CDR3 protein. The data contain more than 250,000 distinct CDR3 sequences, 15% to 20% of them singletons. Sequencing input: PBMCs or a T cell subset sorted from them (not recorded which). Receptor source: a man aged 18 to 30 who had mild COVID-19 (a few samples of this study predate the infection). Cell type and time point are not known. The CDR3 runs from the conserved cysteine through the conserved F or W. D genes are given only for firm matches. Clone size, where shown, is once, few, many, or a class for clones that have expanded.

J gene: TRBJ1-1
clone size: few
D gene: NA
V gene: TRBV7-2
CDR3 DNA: TGTGCCAGCAGCTTGTTCAACACTGAAGCTTTCTTT
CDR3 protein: CASSLFNTEAFF

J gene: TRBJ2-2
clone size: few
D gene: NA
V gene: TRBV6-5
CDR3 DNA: TGTGCCAGCAGAACCTACAGGAACACCGGGGAGCTGTTTTTT
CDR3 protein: CASRTYRNTGELFF

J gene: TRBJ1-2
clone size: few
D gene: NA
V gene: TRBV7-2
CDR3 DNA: TGTGCCAGCAGCTTATCCTGGCGAGATGGCTACACCTTC
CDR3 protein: CASSLSWRDGYTF

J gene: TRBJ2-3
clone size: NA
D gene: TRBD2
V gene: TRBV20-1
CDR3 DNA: TGCAGTGCTCCGGAAGTCCGACTAGCGGCAGATACGCAGTATTTT
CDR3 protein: CSAPEVRLAADTQYF

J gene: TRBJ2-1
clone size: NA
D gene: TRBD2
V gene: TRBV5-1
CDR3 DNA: TGCGCCAGCAGCTTGAGGACTAGCGGGGACAATGAGCAGTTCTTC
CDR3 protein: CASSLRTSGDNEQFF

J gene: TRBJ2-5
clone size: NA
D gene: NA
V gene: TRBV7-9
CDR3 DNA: TGTGCCAGCAGCTCCACACCTTCCCCGGACAGTCAAGAGACCCAGTACTTC
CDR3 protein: CASSSTPSPDSQETQYF

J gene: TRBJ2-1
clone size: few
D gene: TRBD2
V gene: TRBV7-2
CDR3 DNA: TGTGCCAGCAGCCCCTCGGGGCCGTCGCGGGGGTACAATGAGCAGTTCTTC
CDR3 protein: CASSPSGPSRGYNEQFF

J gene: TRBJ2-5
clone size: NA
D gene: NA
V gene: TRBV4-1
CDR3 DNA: TGCGCCAGCAGCCGAGGGGCAGGGAATTTGGTCCAAGAGACCCAGTACTTC
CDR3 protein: CASSRGAGNLVQETQYF

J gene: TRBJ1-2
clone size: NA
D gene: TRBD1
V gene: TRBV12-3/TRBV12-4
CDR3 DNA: TGTGCCAGCAGTTTTGGACAGGGATTGGACTATGGCTACACCTTC
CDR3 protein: CASSFGQGLDYGYTF

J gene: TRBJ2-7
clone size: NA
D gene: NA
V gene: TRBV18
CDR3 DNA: TGTGCCAGCTCACCAATGGGGGAGCGCGAGCAGTACTTC
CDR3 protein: CASSPMGEREQYF

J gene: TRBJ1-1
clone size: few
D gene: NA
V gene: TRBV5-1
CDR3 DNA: TGCGCCAGCAGCTTGGACCAGGACCCTGAAGCTTTCTTT
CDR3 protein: CASSLDQDPEAFF

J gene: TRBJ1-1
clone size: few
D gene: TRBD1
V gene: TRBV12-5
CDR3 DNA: TGTGCTAGTGGTTTGGTCTCGCGACGACAGGGAGAAGCTTTCTTT
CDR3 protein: CASGLVSRRQGEAFF

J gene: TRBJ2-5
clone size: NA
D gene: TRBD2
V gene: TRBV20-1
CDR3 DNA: TGCAGTGCTAGTTGGCGGCGGGGGGTCCAAGAGACCCAGTACTTC
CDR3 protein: CSASWRRGVQETQYF

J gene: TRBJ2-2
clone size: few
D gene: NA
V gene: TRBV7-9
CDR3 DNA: TGTGCCAGCAGCTCCAGTCCCGGCAGGGAGAACACCGGGGAGCTGTTTTTT
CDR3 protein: CASSSSPGRENTGELFF

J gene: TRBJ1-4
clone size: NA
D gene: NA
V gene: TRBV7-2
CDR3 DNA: TGTGCCAGCAGCACACATGCAACTAATGAAAAACTGTTTTTT
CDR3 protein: CASSTHATNEKLFF

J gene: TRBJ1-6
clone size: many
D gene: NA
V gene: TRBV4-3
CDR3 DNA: TGCGCCAGCAGCCAAAGGGATGGGGGTCGGTCACCCCTCCACTTT
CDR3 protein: CASSQRDGGRSPLHF